This TCR beta chain was captured in a study of PD-1 blockade in classical Hodgkin lymphoma. General observations from the study: Patients with an early start, nivolumab under 1 year after ASCT, were excluded.

Following autologous stem cell transplantation, relapse occurred in every patient, and exposure to brentuximab vedotin varied. Using immunoSEQ multiplex PCR, the repertoire was profiled, and TCRdb retains in-frame clones only, with some absent. The sample lists tens of thousands of clones, about three quarters occurring once. Worth noting for this clone: Its antigen is not known.

This receptor was obtained from a human donor with classical Hodgkin lymphoma. Sequencing used peripheral blood mononuclear cells (PBMCs), obtained at baseline.

In DNA form, the CDR3 reads TGTGCCAGCAGTGTTGACATCACTCTGTTTTTT. Protein product: CASSVDITLFF. The chain is built from TRBV2 and TRBJ1-4; no firm D call. The CDR3 is made up of 11 amino acids. V was pared by 4 bases and J by 14 bases, with 11 bases between. Germline V gene data show CDR1 as SNHLY and CDR2 as FYNNEI.